This T cell receptor (beta chain) was recovered during a study of monozygotic twins with inflammatory bowel disease. One entry per CDR3 protein, without DNA, is what TCRdb gives after re-calling the 5' RACE reads. This repertoire comprises about 150,000 distinct CDR3 sequences; its ten largest clones make up 0.95% to 1.5%. The CDR3 is 12 residues long. The germline CDR1 and CDR2 sequences are DFQATT and SNEGSKA (reference sequence). The specimen sequenced was blood. This clonotype was obtained from a human donor with ulcerative colitis or Crohn's disease, or a healthy co-twin of an affected twin (not recorded which). The chain couples TRBV20-1 to TRBJ1-5. The CDR3 sequence: CSAKRRNQPQHF.